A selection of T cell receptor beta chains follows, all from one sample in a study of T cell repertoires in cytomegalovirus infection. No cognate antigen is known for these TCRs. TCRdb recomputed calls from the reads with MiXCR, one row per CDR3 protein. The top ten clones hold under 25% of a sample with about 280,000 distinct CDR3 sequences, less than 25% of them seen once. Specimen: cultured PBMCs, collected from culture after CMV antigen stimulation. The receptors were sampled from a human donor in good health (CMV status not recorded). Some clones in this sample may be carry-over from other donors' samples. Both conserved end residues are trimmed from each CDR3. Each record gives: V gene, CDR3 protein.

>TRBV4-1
ASSPRGTALREDTQY
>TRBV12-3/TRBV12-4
ASSPGEQGIWETQY
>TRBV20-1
SARAPGGSGNQPQH
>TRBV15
ATSREGLKETQY
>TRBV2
ASNGQGTSGSLGDTQY
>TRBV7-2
ASSSRGTAGANVLT
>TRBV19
ASSTPGGGRQPQH
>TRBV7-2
ASSLAAGNNQPQH
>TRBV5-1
ASSLEPHTLDEAF
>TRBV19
ASSIYDGSYNEQF
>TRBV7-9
ASRRRDQETQY
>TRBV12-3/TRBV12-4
ASSFGLAGDPAF
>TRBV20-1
SAQRRDANEKLF
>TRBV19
ASSLRDLNQPQH
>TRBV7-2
ASSLLGGLVQETQY
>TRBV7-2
ATSQGYEQY
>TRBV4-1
ASSQVEGFQEKLF
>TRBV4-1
ASSQDLIGGTEAF
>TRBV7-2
ASSLAGREAKNIQY
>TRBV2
ASIQGTGGETQY
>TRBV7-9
ASSFLVGDSPMGNTIY
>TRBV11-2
ASSLVGAGVNEQF
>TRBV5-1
ASTTGGRTDTQY
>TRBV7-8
ASSLEGYSNQPQH
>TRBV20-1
SANRPQETQY
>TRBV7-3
ASSLKAGGQQETQY
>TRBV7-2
ASSLEGGDTEAF
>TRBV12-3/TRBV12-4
ASSLFSRGHGELF
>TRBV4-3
ASSRNRATKNIQY
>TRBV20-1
SATGLGGFHEQF
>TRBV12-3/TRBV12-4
ASSPQDRAGNEQF
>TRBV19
ASSRNPDGVSNYGYT
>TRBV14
ASSHRASSYNEQF
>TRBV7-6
ASSHEETQY
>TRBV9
ASSDPGLAANPSSYNEQF
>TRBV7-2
ASSLWTGDNQPQH
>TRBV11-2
ASSGADTQY